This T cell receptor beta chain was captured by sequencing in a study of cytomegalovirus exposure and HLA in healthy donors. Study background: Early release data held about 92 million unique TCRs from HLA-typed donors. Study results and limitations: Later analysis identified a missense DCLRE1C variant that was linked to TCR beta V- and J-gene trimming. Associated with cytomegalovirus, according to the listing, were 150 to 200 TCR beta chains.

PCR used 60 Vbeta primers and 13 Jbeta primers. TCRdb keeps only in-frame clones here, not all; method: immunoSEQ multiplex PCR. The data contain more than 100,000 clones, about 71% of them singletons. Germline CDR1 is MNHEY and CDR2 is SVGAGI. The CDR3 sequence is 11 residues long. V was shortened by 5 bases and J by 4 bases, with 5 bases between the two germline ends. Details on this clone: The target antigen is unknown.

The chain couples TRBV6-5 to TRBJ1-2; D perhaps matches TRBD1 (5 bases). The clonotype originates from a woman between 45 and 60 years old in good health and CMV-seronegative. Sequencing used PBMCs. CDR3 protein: CASSDSYGYTF. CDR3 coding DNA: TGTGCCAGCAGTGACAGCTATGGCTACACCTTC.